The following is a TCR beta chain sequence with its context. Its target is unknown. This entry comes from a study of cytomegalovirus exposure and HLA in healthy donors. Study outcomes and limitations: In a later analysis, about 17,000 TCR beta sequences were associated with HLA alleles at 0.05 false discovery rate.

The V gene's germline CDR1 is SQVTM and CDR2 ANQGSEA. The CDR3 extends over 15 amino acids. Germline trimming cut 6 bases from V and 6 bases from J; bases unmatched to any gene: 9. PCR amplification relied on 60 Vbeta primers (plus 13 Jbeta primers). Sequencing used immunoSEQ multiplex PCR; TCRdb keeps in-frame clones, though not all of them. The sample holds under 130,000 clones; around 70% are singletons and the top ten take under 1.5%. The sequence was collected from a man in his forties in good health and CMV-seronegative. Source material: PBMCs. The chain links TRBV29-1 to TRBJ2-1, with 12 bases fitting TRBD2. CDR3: CSVGITSGGSNEQFF. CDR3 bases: TGCAGCGTCGGTATTACTAGCGGGGGGTCCAATGAGCAGTTCTTC.